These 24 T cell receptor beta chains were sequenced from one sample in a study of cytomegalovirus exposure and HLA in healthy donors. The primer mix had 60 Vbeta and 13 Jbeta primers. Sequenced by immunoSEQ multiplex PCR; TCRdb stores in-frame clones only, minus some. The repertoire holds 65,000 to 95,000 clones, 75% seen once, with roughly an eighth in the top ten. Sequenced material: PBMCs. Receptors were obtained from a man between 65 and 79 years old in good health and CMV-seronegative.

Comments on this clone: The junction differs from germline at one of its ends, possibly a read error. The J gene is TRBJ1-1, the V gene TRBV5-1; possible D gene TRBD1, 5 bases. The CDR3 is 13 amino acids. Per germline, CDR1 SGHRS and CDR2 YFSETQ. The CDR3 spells CASRLGLQVEAFF. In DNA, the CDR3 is TGCGCCAGCAGATTGGGGCTTCAAGTTGAAGCTTTCTTT.

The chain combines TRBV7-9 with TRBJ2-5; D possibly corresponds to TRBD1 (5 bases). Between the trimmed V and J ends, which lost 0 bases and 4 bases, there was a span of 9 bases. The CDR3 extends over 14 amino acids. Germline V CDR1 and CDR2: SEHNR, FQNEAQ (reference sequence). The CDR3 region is CASSLASRVETQYF. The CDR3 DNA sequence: TGTGCCAGCAGCTTAGCATCCAGGGTAGAGACCCAGTACTTC.

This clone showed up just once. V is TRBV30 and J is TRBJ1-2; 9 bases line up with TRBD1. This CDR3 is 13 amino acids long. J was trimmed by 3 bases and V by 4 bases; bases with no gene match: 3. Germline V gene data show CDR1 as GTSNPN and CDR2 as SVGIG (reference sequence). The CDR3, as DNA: TGTGCCTGGAAGGGACAGGGAGACTATGGCTACACCTTC. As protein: CAWKGQGDYGYTF. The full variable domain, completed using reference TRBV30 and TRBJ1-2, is SQTIHQWPATLVQPVGSPLSLECTVEGTSNPNLYWYRQAAGRGLQLLFYSVGIGQISSEVPQNLSASRPQDRQFILSSKKLLLSDSGFYLCAWKGQGDYGYTFGSGTRLTVV.

The CDR3 DNA reads as TGTGCCAGTAGTATATCACAGGGGGCGAATTCACCCCTCCACTTT. Residues: CASSISQGANSPLHF. The chain combines TRBV19 with TRBJ1-6; 9 bases line up with TRBD1. The V and J ends lost 2 bases and 7 bases, in that order; junction bases with no gene match: 3. Per germline, CDR1 LNHDA and CDR2 SQIVND (reference sequence). The CDR3 runs 15 residues.

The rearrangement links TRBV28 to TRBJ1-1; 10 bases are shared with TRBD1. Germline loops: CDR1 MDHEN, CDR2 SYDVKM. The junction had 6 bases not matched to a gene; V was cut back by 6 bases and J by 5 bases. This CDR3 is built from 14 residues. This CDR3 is CASSPGQGVTEAFF. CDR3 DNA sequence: TGTGCCAGCAGCCCCGGACAGGGGGTTACTGAAGCTTTCTTT.

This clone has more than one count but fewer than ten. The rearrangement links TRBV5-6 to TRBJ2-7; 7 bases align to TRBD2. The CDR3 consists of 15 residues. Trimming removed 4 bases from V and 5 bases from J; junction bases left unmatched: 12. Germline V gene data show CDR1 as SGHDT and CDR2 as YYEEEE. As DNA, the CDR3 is TGTGCCAGCAGCAGACGGGAGGCCCCTCTGGACGAGCAGTACTTC. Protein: CASSRREAPLDEQYF.

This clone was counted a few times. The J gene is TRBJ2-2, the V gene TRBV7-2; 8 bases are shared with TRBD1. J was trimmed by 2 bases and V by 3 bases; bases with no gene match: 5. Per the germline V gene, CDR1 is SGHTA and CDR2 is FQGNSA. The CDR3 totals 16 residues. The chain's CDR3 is CASSLSGTGNTGELFF. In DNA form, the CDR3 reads TGTGCCAGCAGCTTGTCCGGGACAGGAAACACCGGGGAGCTGTTTTTT.

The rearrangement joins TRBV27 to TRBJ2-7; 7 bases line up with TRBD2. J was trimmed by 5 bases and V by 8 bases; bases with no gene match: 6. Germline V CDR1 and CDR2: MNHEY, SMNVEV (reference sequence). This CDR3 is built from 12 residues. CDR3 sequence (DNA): TGTGCCAGCGGACTCGGGGGGAACGAGCAGTACTTC. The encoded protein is CASGLGGNEQYF.

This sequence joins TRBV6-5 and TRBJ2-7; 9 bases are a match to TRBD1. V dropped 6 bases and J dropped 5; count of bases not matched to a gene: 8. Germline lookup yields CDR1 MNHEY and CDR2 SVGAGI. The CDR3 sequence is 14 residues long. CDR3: CASSLGQGTDEQYF. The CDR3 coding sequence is TGTGCCAGCAGCCTGGGACAGGGAACCGACGAGCAGTACTTC.

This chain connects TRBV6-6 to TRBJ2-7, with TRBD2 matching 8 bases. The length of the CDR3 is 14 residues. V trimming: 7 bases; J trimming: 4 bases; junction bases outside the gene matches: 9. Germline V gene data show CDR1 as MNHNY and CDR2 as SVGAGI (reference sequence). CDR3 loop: CASTREGREYEQYF. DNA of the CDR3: TGTGCCAGCACACGGGAGGGGAGGGAGTACGAGCAGTACTTC.

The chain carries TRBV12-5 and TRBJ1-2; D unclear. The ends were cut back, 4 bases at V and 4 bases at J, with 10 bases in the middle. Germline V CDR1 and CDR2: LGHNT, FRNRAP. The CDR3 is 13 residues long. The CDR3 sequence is CASGSDYSYGYTF. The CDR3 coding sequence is TGTGCTAGTGGTTCGGACTACAGCTATGGCTACACCTTC.

As DNA, the CDR3 is TGTGCCAGTAGACCCGACGGGATGAGCTCCTATAATTCACCCCTCCACTTT. This codes for CASRPDGMSSYNSPLHF. The J gene is TRBJ1-6, the V gene TRBV19; D gene ambiguous. V was pared by 6 bases and J by 0 bases, with 15 bases between. Germline V CDR1 and CDR2: LNHDA, SQIVND (reference sequence). This CDR3 is built from 17 residues.

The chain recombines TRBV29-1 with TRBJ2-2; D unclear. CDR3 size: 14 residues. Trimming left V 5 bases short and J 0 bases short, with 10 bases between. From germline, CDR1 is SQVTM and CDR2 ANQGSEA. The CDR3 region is CSVSDLANTGELFF. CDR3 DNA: TGCAGCGTTAGTGATCTAGCGAACACCGGGGAGCTGTTTTTT.

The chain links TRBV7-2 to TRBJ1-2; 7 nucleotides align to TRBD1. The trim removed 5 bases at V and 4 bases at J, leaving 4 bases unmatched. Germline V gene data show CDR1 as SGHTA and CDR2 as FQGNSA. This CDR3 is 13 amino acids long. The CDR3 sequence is CASSPGGPYGYTF. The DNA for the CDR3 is TGTGCCAGCAGCCCAGGGGGTCCCTATGGCTACACCTTC.

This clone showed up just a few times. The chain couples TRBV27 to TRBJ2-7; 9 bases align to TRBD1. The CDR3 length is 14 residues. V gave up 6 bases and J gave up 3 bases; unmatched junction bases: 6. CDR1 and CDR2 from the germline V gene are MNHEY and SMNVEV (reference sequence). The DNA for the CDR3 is TGTGCCAGCAGCCCCTTGGACAGGGGCTACGAGCAGTACTTC. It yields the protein CASSPLDRGYEQYF.

The CDR3 region has the DNA TGTGCCAGCAGCTTAGTGAGCTCCTACAATGAGCAGTTCTTC. As protein: CASSLVSSYNEQFF. This chain links TRBV7-9 with TRBJ2-1, with unresolved D. Trimming removed 1 base at V and 0 bases at J, with 4 bases between. The germline V gene encodes CDR1 SEHNR and CDR2 FQNEAQ (reference sequence). There are 14 residues in the CDR3.

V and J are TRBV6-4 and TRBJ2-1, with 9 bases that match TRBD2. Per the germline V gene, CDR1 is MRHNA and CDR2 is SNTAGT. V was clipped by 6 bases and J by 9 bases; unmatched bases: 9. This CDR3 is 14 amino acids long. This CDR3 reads CASSGAGGRGEQFF. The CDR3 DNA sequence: TGTGCCAGCAGCGGAGCGGGGGGCCGGGGTGAGCAGTTCTTC.

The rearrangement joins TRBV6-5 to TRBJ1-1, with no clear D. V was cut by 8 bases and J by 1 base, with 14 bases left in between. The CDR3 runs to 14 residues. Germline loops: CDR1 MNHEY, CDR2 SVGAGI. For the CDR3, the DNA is TGTGCCAGCGCCCGGGTCGGGGAGAACACTGAAGCTTTCTTT. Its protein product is CASARVGENTEAFF.

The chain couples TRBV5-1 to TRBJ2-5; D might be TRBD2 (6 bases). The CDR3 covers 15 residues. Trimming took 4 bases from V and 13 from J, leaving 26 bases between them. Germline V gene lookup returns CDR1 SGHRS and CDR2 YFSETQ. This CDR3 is CASSISVGGETKLYF. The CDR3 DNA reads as TGCGCCAGCAGCATCTCGGTCGGCGGGGAGACTAAGCTGTACTTC. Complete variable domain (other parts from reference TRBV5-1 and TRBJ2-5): KAGVTQTPRYLIKTRGQQVTLSCSPISGHRSVSWYQQTPGQGLQFLFEYFSETQRNKGNFPGRFSGRQFSNSRSEMNVSTLELGDSALYLCASSISVGGETKLYFGPGTRLLVL.

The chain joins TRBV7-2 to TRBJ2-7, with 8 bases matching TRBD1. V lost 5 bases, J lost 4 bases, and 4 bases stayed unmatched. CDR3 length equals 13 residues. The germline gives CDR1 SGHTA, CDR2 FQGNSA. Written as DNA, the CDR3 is TGTGCCAGCAGCCCAGGGGGCGGTTACGAGCAGTACTTC. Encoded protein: CASSPGGGYEQYF.

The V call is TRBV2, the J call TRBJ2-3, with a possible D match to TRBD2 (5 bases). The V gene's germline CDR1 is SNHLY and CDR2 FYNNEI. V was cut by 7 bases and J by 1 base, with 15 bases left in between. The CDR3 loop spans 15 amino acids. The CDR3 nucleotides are TGTGCCAGCAATGAGCGGAGCCCCCGCACAGATACGCAGTATTTT. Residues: CASNERSPRTDTQYF.

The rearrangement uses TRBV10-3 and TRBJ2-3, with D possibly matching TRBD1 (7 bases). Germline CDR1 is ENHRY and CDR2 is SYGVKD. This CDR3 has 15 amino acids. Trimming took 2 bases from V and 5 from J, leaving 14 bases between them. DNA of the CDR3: TGTGCCATCAGTGAGACAGGGGAGGCTCTAGATACGCAGTATTTT. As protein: CAISETGEALDTQYF.

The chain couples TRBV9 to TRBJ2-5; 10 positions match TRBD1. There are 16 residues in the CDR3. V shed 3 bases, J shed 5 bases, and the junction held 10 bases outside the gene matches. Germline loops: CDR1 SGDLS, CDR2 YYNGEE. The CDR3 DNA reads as TGTGCCAGCAGCGCCATTGTCGGGACAGGGGAGGAGACCCAGTACTTC. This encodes CASSAIVGTGEETQYF. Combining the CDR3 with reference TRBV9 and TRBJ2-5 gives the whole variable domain DSGVTQTPKHLITATGQRVTLRCSPRSGDLSVYWYQQSLDQGLQFLIQYYNGEERAKGNILERFSAQQFPDLHSELNLSSLELGDSALYFCASSAIVGTGEETQYFGPGTRLLVL.

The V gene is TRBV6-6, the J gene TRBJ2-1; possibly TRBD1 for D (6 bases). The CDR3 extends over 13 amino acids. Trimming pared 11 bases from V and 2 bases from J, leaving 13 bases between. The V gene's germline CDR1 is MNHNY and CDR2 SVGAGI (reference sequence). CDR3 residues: CAARGGTYNEQFF. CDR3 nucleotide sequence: TGTGCCGCTAGAGGGGGTACCTACAATGAGCAGTTCTTC.